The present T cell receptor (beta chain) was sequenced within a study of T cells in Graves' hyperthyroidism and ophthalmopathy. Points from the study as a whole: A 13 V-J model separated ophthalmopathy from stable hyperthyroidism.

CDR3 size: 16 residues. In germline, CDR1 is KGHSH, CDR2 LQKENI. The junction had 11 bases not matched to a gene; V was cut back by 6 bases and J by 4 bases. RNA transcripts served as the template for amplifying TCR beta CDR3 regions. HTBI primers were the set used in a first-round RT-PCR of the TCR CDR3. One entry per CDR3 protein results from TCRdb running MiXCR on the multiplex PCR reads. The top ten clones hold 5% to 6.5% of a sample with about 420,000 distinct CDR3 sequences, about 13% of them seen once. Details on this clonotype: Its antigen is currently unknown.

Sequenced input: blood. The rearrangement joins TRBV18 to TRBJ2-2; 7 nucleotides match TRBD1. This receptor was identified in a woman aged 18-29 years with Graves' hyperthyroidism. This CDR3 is CASSPTGARATGELFF. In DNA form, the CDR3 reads TGTGCCAGCTCCCCAACAGGGGCCCGTGCCACCGGGGAGCTGTTTTTT. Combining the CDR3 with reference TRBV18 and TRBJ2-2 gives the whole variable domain NAGVMQNPRHLVRRRGQEARLRCSPMKGHSHVYWYRQLPEEGLKFMVYLQKENIIDESGMPKERFSAEFPKEGPSILRIQQVVRGDSAAYFCASSPTGARATGELFFGEGSRLTVL.